This T cell receptor beta chain came from a study of CD8 T cells in ankylosing spondylitis. Study-wide points: Disease-linked clones, CD8+, were relatively rare in peripheral blood. Characteristic, it appeared, of ankylosing spondylitis blood was a TCR beta motif of about eight highly homologous variants.

On this clonotype: Its specificity is not known.

Quantitative 5'-RACE with molecular barcodes produced the TCR beta libraries. In TCRdb, the 5' RACE reads were re-called with MiXCR into one record per CDR3 protein. The sample contains some 200,000 distinct CDR3 sequences, around 13% of which appear only once. V dropped 0 bases and J dropped 7; count of bases not matched to a gene: 5. Germline CDR1 WNHNN, CDR2 SYGVQD (reference sequence). The CDR3 has 15 amino acids. This sequence originates from a male donor with ankylosing spondylitis or in good health (not recorded which). Sequencing input: blood, either unsorted or a sorted T cell fraction (not recorded which). The rearrangement joins TRBV10-1 to TRBJ2-3, with 9 bases identical to TRBD1. The CDR3 DNA reads as TGCGCCAGCAGTGAGTCGAAAGGGACAGGGCATACGCAGTATTTT. Translated, it gives CASSESKGTGHTQYF.